These 28 T cell receptor beta chains came from one sample sequenced in a study of T-cell reconstitution after alpha-beta-depleted transplantation in children. Molecular barcoding with unique molecular identifiers was used for the TCRbeta library. TCRdb fed the PCR reads into MiXCR, producing one record per CDR3 protein. The repertoire has around 300,000 distinct CDR3 sequences, around 10% of them found once; the top ten carry about a quarter. Sequencing used peripheral blood, obtained 180 days after TCRalphabeta/CD19-depleted stem cell transplant. All receptors come from a male patient between 2 and 10 years old who had a stem cell transplant for chronic granulomatous disease, so the T cells may come from the graft donor.

The chain links TRBV18 to TRBJ1-1; unclear D gene. This CDR3 contains 17 residues. Germline V gives CDR1 KGHSH, CDR2 LQKENI. V was clipped by 2 bases and J by 0 bases, with 16 bases between them. The CDR3: CASSPDSAMALNTEAFF. The CDR3 bases are TGTGCCAGCTCACCAGATTCAGCCATGGCTTTGAACACTGAAGCTTTCTTT.

This clonotype was found many times. The rearrangement links TRBV20-1 to TRBJ1-1; 7 bases map to TRBD1. The CDR3 covers 14 residues. Trimming removed 6 bases from V and 0 bases from J; junction bases left unmatched: 7. CDR1 and CDR2 from the germline V gene are DFQATT and SNEGSKA (reference sequence). For the CDR3, the DNA is TGCAGTGCCCAAGGGGGCAGGGTGAACACTGAAGCTTTCTTT. Its protein is CSAQGGRVNTEAFF.

This clonotype was counted ten times or more. The chain employs TRBV3-1 and TRBJ2-3, with unresolved D. Deletions cut 3 bases from V and 5 bases from J, with 9 bases between. CDR3 length: 13 amino acids. Germline V gene sequence: CDR1 LGHDT, CDR2 YNNKEL (reference sequence). DNA for the CDR3: TGTGCCAGCAGCCAGATGAAGCGAGATACGCAGTATTTT. Its protein is CASSQMKRDTQYF.

There are many counts of this clonotype. This chain connects TRBV20-1 to TRBJ2-2; D could derive from TRBD1 or TRBD2 (6 bases each). The V end lost 6 bases, the J end lost 4 bases, and 21 bases lay between the germline ends. The germline V gene has CDR1 DFQATT and CDR2 SNEGSKA (reference sequence). CDR3 length: 16 residues. CDR3 loop: CSARGVGASGTGELFF. Here the CDR3 DNA reads TGCAGTGCAAGGGGGGTCGGGGCCTCGGGCACCGGGGAGCTGTTTTTT.

A word on this clonotype: A read error may explain this, as a much larger clone is one base away. V usage is TRBV20-1 and J usage is TRBJ2-6; 7 bases align to TRBD1. Germline V gene data show CDR1 as DFQATT and CDR2 as SNEGSKA (reference sequence). The CDR3 spans 17 residues. As DNA, the CDR3 is TGCTGTGCCATACTACAGGGGTTCCGCTCTGGGGCCAACGTCCTGACTTTC. It specifies CCAILQGFRSGANVLTF.

This clonotype was observed many times. The rearrangement links TRBV20-1 to TRBJ2-2, with D possibly TRBD2 on 5 matching bases. Per the germline V gene, CDR1 is DFQATT and CDR2 is SNEGSKA (reference sequence). Trimming took off 4 bases at V and 5 bases at J, with 8 bases between the two ends. The CDR3 contains 12 residues. Here the CDR3 reads CSAKRTTGELFF. The CDR3 DNA is TGCAGTGCTAAGAGGACTACCGGGGAGCTGTTTTTT.

This clonotype was seen repeatedly, ten times or more. This chain joins TRBV12-3 or TRBV12-4 and TRBJ1-6; TRBD1 matches at 8 bases. Trimming cost V 1 base and J 6 bases; bases outside gene matches: 5. This CDR3 is built from 16 residues. CDR3 bases: TGTGCCAGCAGTTTAGTGCCAGGGGGCTCTAATTCACCCCTCCACTTT. It specifies CASSLVPGGSNSPLHF.

This clonotype showed up many times. J is TRBJ2-5 and V is TRBV3-1; D may be TRBD2 (6 bases). The CDR3 length is 13 residues. The V and J ends lost 4 bases and 7 bases respectively, with 13 bases between them. From germline, CDR1 is LGHDT and CDR2 YNNKEL (reference sequence). CDR3 region: CASSPWGDGTQYF. CDR3 coding DNA: TGTGCCAGCAGCCCCTGGGGGGACGGGACCCAGTACTTC.

The table lists this clonotype with many counts. The CDR3 DNA follows: TGTGCCATCAGCAACGGACCCGCTATGAACACTGAAGCTTTCTTT. As protein: CAISNGPAMNTEAFF. This chain joins TRBV10-3 and TRBJ1-1; D unresolved. V was clipped by 6 bases and J by 0 bases, with 14 bases between them. CDR1 is ENHRY and CDR2 is SYGVKD in the germline V gene. The CDR3 sequence is 15 residues long.

This clonotype has ten or more counts. The CDR3 DNA is TGTGCCACCAGCAATATACCGAGACAGGGGGCCTACGAGCAGTACTTC. Protein sequence: CATSNIPRQGAYEQYF. The V call is TRBV15, the J call TRBJ2-7; 9 bases are a match to TRBD1. This CDR3 has 16 amino acids. CDR1 and CDR2 (germline): LNHNV, YYDKDF (reference sequence). Germline trimming cut 4 bases from V and 2 bases from J; bases unmatched to any gene: 9.

This clonotype was detected ten times or more. This chain connects TRBV3-1 to TRBJ1-5; possibly TRBD1 for D (5 bases). The V and J ends lost 3 bases and 9 bases respectively, with 12 bases between them. The CDR3 consists of 13 residues. Germline V CDR1 and CDR2: LGHDT, YNNKEL (reference sequence). CDR3 sequence: CASSHTSGGPQHF. The CDR3 bases are TGTGCCAGCAGCCATACATCGGGGGGGCCCCAGCATTTT.

This clonotype was observed a handful of times. CDR3 loop: CANLGGGAVADTQYF. As DNA, the CDR3 is TGTGCCAACTTGGGGGGGGGGGCAGTAGCAGATACGCAGTATTTT. The chain joins TRBV2 to TRBJ2-3; weak D call: TRBD2 (7 bases). Trimming shortened V by 10 bases and J by 4 bases, and 21 bases separated the two germline ends. The CDR3 totals 15 residues. The germline V gene encodes CDR1 SNHLY and CDR2 FYNNEI.

This clonotype was seen ten or more times. The V gene is TRBV7-2, the J gene TRBJ2-3, with 12 bases identical to TRBD2. Germline-derived CDR1 and CDR2 are SGHTA and FQGNSA. Germline trimming cut 5 bases from V and 2 bases from J; bases unmatched to any gene: 2. The CDR3 is 15 residues long. The CDR3 loop is CASSRTSGDTDTQYF. The CDR3 nucleotides read TGTGCCAGCAGCCGGACTAGCGGGGACACAGATACGCAGTATTTT.

This chain uses TRBV4-2 with TRBJ2-3; D may correspond to TRBD1 or TRBD2 (6 bases each). This CDR3 is built from 15 residues. V lost 1 base and J lost 5, with 13 bases in between. Germline V gene data show CDR1 as LGHNA and CDR2 as YNFKEQ. CDR3 sequence (DNA): TGTGCCAGCAGCCAAGCCACAGGGAGGATAGATACGCAGTATTTT. This gives the protein CASSQATGRIDTQYF.

The table lists this clonotype with many counts. The chain links TRBV20-1 to TRBJ2-7; TRBD2 matches at 14 bases. The V gene's germline CDR1 is DFQATT and CDR2 SNEGSKA (reference sequence). The CDR3 sequence is 14 residues long. The V and J ends lost 5 bases and 0 bases, in that order; junction bases with no gene match: 0. The CDR3 DNA reads as TGCAGTGCTGGGACTAGCGGGAGCTCCTACGAGCAGTACTTC. Protein product: CSAGTSGSSYEQYF.

The table lists this clonotype with many counts. The J gene is TRBJ2-7, the V gene TRBV29-1; TRBD1 aligns across 7 bases. The trim removed 4 bases at V and 4 bases at J, leaving 4 bases unmatched. Germline V gives CDR1 SQVTM, CDR2 ANQGSEA. The CDR3 spans 12 residues. CDR3 residues: CSVGDSVYEQYF. The CDR3 bases are TGCAGCGTTGGGGACAGCGTATACGAGCAGTACTTC.

This clonotype was recorded many times. The rearrangement links TRBV5-1 to TRBJ2-2; D may be TRBD2 (7 bases). V was trimmed by 4 bases and J by 5 bases, leaving 18 bases between them. This CDR3 contains 16 residues. CDR1 is SGHRS, CDR2 YFSETQ, per germline. CDR3 loop: CASSKEGGLETGELFF. The DNA for the CDR3 is TGCGCCAGCAGCAAGGAGGGGGGGCTTGAGACCGGGGAGCTGTTTTTT.

This sequence joins TRBV12-3 or TRBV12-4 and TRBJ1-5; weak D call: TRBD1 (6 bases). This CDR3 contains 15 residues. Trimming removed 6 bases from V and 5 bases from J, with 17 bases in between. The CDR3 sequence is CASSQIQGIDQPQHF. The CDR3 DNA follows: TGTGCCAGCAGCCAAATACAGGGTATTGATCAGCCCCAGCATTTT.

Many counts were recorded for this clonotype. The chain couples TRBV2 to TRBJ2-7; the match to TRBD1 covers 7 bases. CDR3 length equals 12 residues. V trimming: 6 bases; J trimming: 2 bases; junction bases outside the gene matches: 1. Germline V gene data show CDR1 as SNHLY and CDR2 as FYNNEI. The CDR3 is CASRTGTYEQYF. CDR3 coding DNA: TGTGCCAGCAGGACAGGGACCTACGAGCAGTACTTC.

In this sample, this clonotype turned up many times. The CDR3 spells CASSSDIGIKWQYF. The CDR3 DNA reads TGTGCCAGCAGTTCGGACATTGGGATTAAGTGGCAGTACTTC. This chain joins TRBV12-3 or TRBV12-4 and TRBJ2-7, with D possibly matching TRBD1 (5 bases). This CDR3 is built from 14 residues. Between the trimmed V and J ends, which lost 4 bases and 9 bases, there was a span of 19 bases.

This clonotype came up many times. The rearrangement joins TRBV7-2 to TRBJ2-5, with TRBD1 identical over 7 bases. V trimming: 5 bases; J trimming: 6 bases; junction bases outside the gene matches: 6. CDR3 length equals 13 residues. Germline CDR1 and CDR2: SGHTA and FQGNSA. The CDR3 nucleotides are TGTGCCAGCAGCAATACAGGGGTAAAGACCCAGTACTTC. Protein product: CASSNTGVKTQYF.

This clonotype came up a few times. The rearrangement joins TRBV24-1 to TRBJ2-2, with D perhaps matching TRBD1 (6 bases). CDR3 size: 17 residues. Germline CDR1 is KGHDR and CDR2 is SFDVKD. Trimming took off 0 bases at V and 3 bases at J, with 13 bases between the two ends. The CDR3 is CATSDLPTGFDTGELFF. The CDR3 coding sequence is TGTGCCACCAGTGATTTGCCCACAGGGTTCGACACCGGGGAGCTGTTTTTT.

This clonotype appeared many times. The rearrangement uses TRBV5-1 and TRBJ2-7, with a weak D call TRBD1 (5 bases). Germline lookup yields CDR1 SGHRS and CDR2 YFSETQ. Trimming took off 1 base at V and 3 bases at J, with 20 bases between the two ends. CDR3 length equals 17 residues. CDR3 nucleotide sequence: TGCGCCAGCAGCTTGCCATCGGACAAGGCTGGAGTCTACGAGCAGTACTTC. Protein product: CASSLPSDKAGVYEQYF. The full variable domain, with the rest looked up from reference TRBV5-1 and TRBJ2-7, is KAGVTQTPRYLIKTRGQQVTLSCSPISGHRSVSWYQQTPGQGLQFLFEYFSETQRNKGNFPGRFSGRQFSNSRSEMNVSTLELGDSALYLCASSLPSDKAGVYEQYFGPGTRLTVT.

This clonotype was seen at least ten times. The CDR3 spells CASSAGLAASYNEQFF. The CDR3 bases are TGCGCCAGCAGCGCGGGACTAGCGGCTTCCTACAATGAGCAGTTCTTC. V gene TRBV5-1 combines with J gene TRBJ2-1; 11 positions agree with TRBD2. After removal of 4 bases from V and 1 base from J, the junction contained 4 bases not matched to a gene. Germline CDR1 SGHRS, CDR2 YFSETQ. There are 16 residues in the CDR3.

This clonotype was observed many times. This chain joins TRBV7-6 and TRBJ2-3; the match to TRBD2 covers 12 bases. The CDR3 covers 17 residues. Looked up from germline, CDR1 is SGHVS and CDR2 is FNYEAQ. The trim removed 0 bases at V and 8 bases at J, leaving 9 bases unmatched. CDR3 DNA sequence: TGTGCCAGCAGCTTAGCGCAGACTAGCGGGGGATGGGCTACGCAGTATTTT. Translating gives CASSLAQTSGGWATQYF.

This clonotype was seen a handful of times. The genes are TRBV28 and TRBJ1-2; TRBD1 matches 9 bases. Trimming took 5 bases from V and 4 from J; bases not matched to a gene: 8. CDR1 and CDR2 from the germline V gene are MDHEN and SYDVKM. The CDR3 runs 15 residues. The CDR3 DNA follows: TGTGCCAGCAGTAAACCCTCGGGACAGGGCTATGGCTACACCTTC. Protein: CASSKPSGQGYGYTF.

In this sample, this clonotype turned up many times. The V gene is TRBV7-2, the J gene TRBJ1-4; TRBD1 aligns across 11 bases. Germline V gene data show CDR1 as SGHTA and CDR2 as FQGNSA. Unmatched junction bases numbered 9, after V lost 0 bases and J lost 12 bases. The CDR3 totals 16 residues. CDR3 residues: CASSLALRTGGHQLFF. CDR3 nucleotide sequence: TGTGCCAGCAGCTTAGCGCTCCGGACAGGGGGCCACCAACTGTTTTTT.

This clonotype occurred a few times. This chain uses TRBV18 with TRBJ2-7; D is ambiguous. The CDR3 spans 14 residues. V gave up 3 bases and J gave up 3 bases, with 12 bases separating them. Germline V gene data show CDR1 as KGHSH and CDR2 as LQKENI. The CDR3 region is CASSPQGPDYEQYF. CDR3 in DNA: TGTGCCAGCTCACCCCAAGGCCCTGACTACGAGCAGTACTTC.